This paragraph covers one TCR beta chain sequence. What it recognizes is unknown. The data belong to a study of early stage breast cancer tumors. The overall study: Under 10 ER+/PR+/HER2- tumors were invasive ductal; a few were invasive lobular.

This table comes from immunoSEQ multiplex PCR, and its TCRdb copy is limited to in-frame clones, with some not included. The profile shows about 30,000 clones, 72% of them singletons. General study points: Most shared enriched TCRB sequences were commonly generated ones. Functional markers like CD4, CD8 and FOXP3 were missed in bulk sequencing. Tumors had roughly 2.3-fold higher T cell density and higher clonality than adjacent normal breast tissue.

The V gene's germline CDR1 is SGHKS and CDR2 YYEKEE (reference sequence). The CDR3 length is 13 residues. V lost 3 bases, J lost 4 bases, and 0 bases stayed unmatched. The receptor comes from a person in their fifties with breast cancer. The sample taken for sequencing was blood. This chain connects TRBV5-5 to TRBJ1-2, with 10 nucleotides matching TRBD1. Written as DNA, the CDR3 is TGTGCCAGCAGCTGGGACAGGGGCTATGGCTACACCTTC. As protein: CASSWDRGYGYTF.